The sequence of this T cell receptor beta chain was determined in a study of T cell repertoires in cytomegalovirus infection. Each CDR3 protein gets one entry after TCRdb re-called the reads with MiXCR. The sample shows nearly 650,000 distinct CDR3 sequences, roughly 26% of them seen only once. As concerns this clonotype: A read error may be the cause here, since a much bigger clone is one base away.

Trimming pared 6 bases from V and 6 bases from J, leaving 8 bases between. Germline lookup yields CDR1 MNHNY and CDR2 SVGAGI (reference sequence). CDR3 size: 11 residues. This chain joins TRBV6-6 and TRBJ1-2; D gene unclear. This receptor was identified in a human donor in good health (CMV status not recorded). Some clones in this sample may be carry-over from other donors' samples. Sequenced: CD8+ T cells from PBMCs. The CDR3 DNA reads TGTGCCAGCAGCCAAAGGGATGGCTACACCTTC. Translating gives CASSQRDGYTF.